This TCR beta chain is drawn from a study of immune heterogeneity within non-small cell lung tumors. The template for each sample was 550 to 700 ng of genomic DNA, which had been extracted from bulk tumor tissue. The authors collected several far-apart biopsies from each primary tumor during surgery. Their non-small cell lung cancer was newly diagnosed and untreated, and the patients underwent curative surgery. Multiplex PCR was performed with 32 V and 13 J primers, and it amplified TCR beta CDR3. TCRdb itself ran the multiplex PCR reads through MiXCR, one entry per CDR3 protein. Here the sample spans about 6,100 distinct CDR3 sequences, roughly 21% being singletons. This clonotype was picked up a small number of times. The junction had 15 bases not matched to a gene; V was cut back by 7 bases and J by 7 bases. The V gene's germline CDR1 is LGHNT and CDR2 FRNRAP. CDR3 length: 16 residues.

The J gene is TRBJ2-5, the V gene TRBV12-5; 10 positions match TRBD2. The sample was lung tumor tissue. The sequence was obtained from a female donor with non-small cell lung cancer. CDR3 region: CASASPASGSVGTQYF. As DNA, the CDR3 is TGTGCTAGTGCCTCCCCTGCTAGCGGGAGTGTAGGGACCCAGTACTTC.